The TCR beta chain under discussion was sequenced for a study of blood T cells in healthy people across ages. Alongside a J-beta primer mix, a sample-barcoded 5' primer served in a second PCR lasting roughly 6 to 11 cycles. In TCRdb, the 5' RACE reads were re-called with MiXCR into one record per CDR3 protein. The repertoire has some 860,000 distinct CDR3 sequences, more than 55% of them found once; the top ten carry about 26%. Germline V gene data show CDR1 as MNHEY and CDR2 as SVGEGT. Trimming took 5 bases from V and 7 from J; bases not matched to a gene: 5. The CDR3 loop spans 13 amino acids. Input material: blood. The TCR sequence derives from a man in his forties in good health. V gene TRBV6-2 or TRBV6-3 combines with J gene TRBJ1-1, with 9 bases fitting TRBD1. Written as DNA, the CDR3 is TGTGCCAGCAGTCACCGACAGGGGGTTGAAGCTTTCTTT. Amino acid sequence: CASSHRQGVEAFF.